Following are 13 T cell receptor beta chains from one sample sequenced in a study of response to subunit inactivated influenza vaccine. TCRdb ran MiXCR on the RT-PCR reads and lists one entry per CDR3 protein. The profile shows about 700,000 distinct CDR3 sequences, around 13% of them singletons. Material: PBMCs from blood, obtained less than 15 days before vaccination. These receptors were obtained from a man aged 50 or older who received an inactivated influenza vaccine.

This clonotype was seen repeatedly, ten times or more. This chain uses TRBV29-1 with TRBJ2-6; D is undetermined. Germline CDR1 SQVTM, CDR2 ANQGSEA. The V gene lost 3 bases and the J gene lost 4 bases, with 10 bases spanning the gap. The CDR3 consists of 14 residues. CDR3 sequence (DNA): TGCAGCGTTGATTCCAGCGCGGGGGCCAACGTCCTGACTTTC. The encoded protein is CSVDSSAGANVLTF.

This clonotype has a handful of counts. The gene calls are TRBV7-6 and TRBJ2-5; D could derive from TRBD1 or TRBD2 (5 bases each). The CDR3 consists of 14 residues. V dropped 5 bases and J dropped 6 bases, with 16 bases sitting between them. Germline-derived CDR1 and CDR2 are SGHVS and FNYEAQ. CDR3 DNA sequence: TGTGCCAGCAGCCCACCCTCAGGGACGAAGACCCAGTACTTC. Translated, it gives CASSPPSGTKTQYF.

This clonotype was counted a few times. The chain couples TRBV5-1 to TRBJ2-5; 10 bases map to TRBD1. The germline CDR1 and CDR2 sequences are SGHRS and YFSETQ. The J segment lost 5 bases and the V segment lost 4 bases, leaving 5 bases of the junction unmatched. The CDR3 spans 14 residues. CDR3 residues: CASSGGQGVETQYF. CDR3 bases: TGCGCCAGCAGCGGAGGACAGGGGGTTGAGACCCAGTACTTC.

Only a few counts were recorded for this clonotype. The genes are TRBV6-1 and TRBJ1-2; 8 bases are shared with TRBD1. J lost 5 bases, V lost 5 bases, and 10 bases had no gene match. CDR1 is MNHNS and CDR2 is SASEGT in the germline V gene. The CDR3 has 15 residues. CDR3 amino acids: CASSPKGQGQYGYTF. DNA of the CDR3: TGTGCCAGCAGTCCCAAAGGACAGGGACAATATGGCTACACCTTC.

This clonotype has just a few counts. This chain links TRBV6-1 with TRBJ2-1; weak D call: TRBD2 (5 bases). Per the germline V gene, CDR1 is MNHNS and CDR2 is SASEGT. The CDR3 runs to 13 residues. V was pared by 8 bases and J by 0 bases, with 8 bases between. The CDR3 spells CASGSRSYNEQFF. CDR3 nucleotide sequence: TGTGCCAGCGGGAGTCGCTCCTACAATGAGCAGTTCTTC.

This clonotype showed up just once. V usage is TRBV6-2 or TRBV6-3 and J usage is TRBJ2-7; D gene ambiguous. Germline CDR1 MNHEY, CDR2 SVGEGT. V shed 4 bases and J shed 0 bases, with 13 bases lying between them. The CDR3 sequence is 15 residues long. The CDR3 nucleotides are TGTGCCAGCAGTTCCCTGGGGTTGAGCTCCTACGAGCAGTACTTC. It codes for CASSSLGLSSYEQYF.

The chain has TRBV9 and TRBJ2-7; TRBD1 aligns across 10 bases. CDR3 size: 15 residues. Germline V gives CDR1 SGDLS, CDR2 YYNGEE. The trim removed 2 bases at V and 5 bases at J, leaving 7 bases unmatched. The CDR3 region has the DNA TGTGCCAGCAGCGTCGGACAGGGGGTGGTCGACGAGCAGTACTTC. It translates to CASSVGQGVVDEQYF.

This clonotype was recorded at least ten times. This chain links TRBV29-1 with TRBJ1-2; 7 nucleotides match TRBD1. V shed 7 bases and J 2 bases; nucleotides not matched to a gene: 7. Per germline, CDR1 SQVTM and CDR2 ANQGSEA. This CDR3 comprises 13 residues. CDR3 amino acids: CSGRDRSNYGYTF. The CDR3 nucleotides read TGCAGCGGGAGGGACAGATCGAACTATGGCTACACCTTC.

The chain combines TRBV12-3 or TRBV12-4 with TRBJ2-2; TRBD1 matches at 10 bases. This CDR3 is built from 15 residues. V trimming: 7 bases; J trimming: 3 bases; junction bases outside the gene matches: 5. CDR3 bases: TGTGCCAGCAACCGACAGGGGGCTTACACCGGGGAGCTGTTTTTT. It specifies CASNRQGAYTGELFF.

CDR3 sequence (DNA): TGCGCCAGCAGCCAAGAGGGCGTCTCCTACAATGAGCAGTTCTTC. Its protein product is CASSQEGVSYNEQFF. The chain has TRBV4-3 and TRBJ2-1; D uncertain. CDR3 length: 15 amino acids. CDR1 and CDR2 (germline): LGHNA, YSLEER. The V gene lost 0 bases and the J gene lost 0 bases, with 6 bases spanning the gap.

The sample holds many counts of this clonotype. The rearrangement links TRBV6-1 to TRBJ2-3; 8 nucleotides align to TRBD1. Germline V CDR1 and CDR2: MNHNS, SASEGT. This CDR3 comprises 14 residues. V dropped 6 bases and J dropped 2; count of bases not matched to a gene: 4. CDR3 sequence (DNA): TGTGCCAGCAGAAGACAGGGGTCCACAGATACGCAGTATTTT. Protein product: CASRRQGSTDTQYF.

The chain employs TRBV7-2 and TRBJ1-1; D is undetermined. CDR1 is SGHTA and CDR2 is FQGNSA in the germline V gene. The CDR3 loop spans 11 amino acids. V lost 8 bases to trimming and J lost 2 bases, with 6 bases between them. The CDR3 is CASAANTEAFF. The CDR3 DNA reads as TGTGCCAGCGCTGCCAACACTGAAGCTTTCTTT.

The chain carries TRBV20-1 and TRBJ2-3; D might be TRBD2 (5 bases). V gave up 0 bases and J gave up 2 bases, with 9 bases separating them. The length of the CDR3 is 14 residues. Germline CDR1 reads DFQATT; CDR2 reads SNEGSKA (reference sequence). Here the CDR3 reads CSARDRRITDTQYF. The CDR3 nucleotides read TGCAGTGCTAGAGATAGGAGGATCACAGATACGCAGTATTTT.